This T cell receptor beta chain was obtained from a study of tumor and adjacent non-tumor tissue in lung cancer. Looking at the study overall: Patients were aged about 30 to 85, nine to eleven men and about 5 women, stage I to III.

This clonotype was recorded once. A much bigger clone sits one base away, suggesting this may be a read error. This is likely a read error, given that the CDR3 carries no conserved phenylalanine or tryptophan at its end. RNA was extracted from bulk tissue without any cell sorting. The library came from three nested PCR rounds adapted from ARM-PCR protocols. TCRdb re-derived calls from the multiplex PCR reads in MiXCR, one entry per CDR3 protein. The data hold over 100,000 distinct CDR3 sequences, with approximately 71% observed a single time. V shed 5 bases and J shed 2 bases, with 13 bases lying between them. This CDR3 is built from 14 residues. Germline V lookup: CDR1 SGHDT, CDR2 YYEEEE.

Source material: lung tumor tissue. This chain connects TRBV5-6 to TRBJ1-1, with D tentatively TRBD1 (6 bases). The sequence was collected from a woman aged 55-69 years with non-small cell lung cancer. CDR3 sequence reads: CASRTRTENTEAFY. Here the CDR3 DNA reads TGTGCCAGCAGGACAAGGACAGAAAACACTGAAGCTTTCTAT.